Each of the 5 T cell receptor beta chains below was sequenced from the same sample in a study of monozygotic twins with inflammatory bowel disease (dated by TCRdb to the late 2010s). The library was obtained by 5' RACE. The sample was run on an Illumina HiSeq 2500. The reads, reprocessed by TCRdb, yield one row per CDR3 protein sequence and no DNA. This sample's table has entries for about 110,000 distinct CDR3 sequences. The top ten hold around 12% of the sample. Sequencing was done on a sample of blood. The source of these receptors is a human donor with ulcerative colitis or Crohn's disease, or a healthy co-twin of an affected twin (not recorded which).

The CDR3: CASSPSSQETQYF. The chain uses TRBV6-6 and TRBJ2-5. CDR1 and CDR2 (germline): MNHNY, SVGAGI (reference sequence). The CDR3 is made up of 13 amino acids.

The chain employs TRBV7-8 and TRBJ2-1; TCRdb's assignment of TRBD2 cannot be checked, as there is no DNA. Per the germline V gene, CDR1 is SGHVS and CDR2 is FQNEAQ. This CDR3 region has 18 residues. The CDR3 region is CASSFGLAGGRFYNEQFF.

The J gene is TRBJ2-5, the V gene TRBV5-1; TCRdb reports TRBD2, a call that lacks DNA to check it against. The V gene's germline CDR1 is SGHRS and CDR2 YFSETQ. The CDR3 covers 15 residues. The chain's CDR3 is CASKGGRAGSETQYF. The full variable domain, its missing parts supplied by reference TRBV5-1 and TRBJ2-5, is KAGVTQTPRYLIKTRGQQVTLSCSPISGHRSVSWYQQTPGQGLQFLFEYFSETQRNKGNFPGRFSGRQFSNSRSEMNVSTLELGDSALYLCASKGGRAGSETQYFGPGTRLLVL.

CDR3 residues: CASSLGRQETQYF. The gene calls are TRBV7-2 and TRBJ2-5. The germline CDR1 and CDR2 sequences are SGHTA and FQGNSA. The CDR3 is made up of 13 amino acids.

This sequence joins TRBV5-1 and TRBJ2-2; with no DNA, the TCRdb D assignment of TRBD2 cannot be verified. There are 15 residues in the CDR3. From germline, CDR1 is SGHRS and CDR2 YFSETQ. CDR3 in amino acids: CASSSGALNTGELFF.